Given below is one T cell receptor beta chain in context. As yet, its antigen is unknown. The record originates from a study of OX40 agonist ivuxolimab in advanced cancers. Broader study findings: Relative to CD4+, CD8+ T cells held more expanded clones on average. Among the lowest peripheral clonal expansion occurred in 0.1-3.0 mg/kg partial responders.

CDR1 is MNHNY, CDR2 SVGAGI, per germline (reference sequence). This CDR3 is 15 amino acids long. The V and J ends lost 5 bases and 6 bases, in that order; junction bases with no gene match: 10. The assay was immunoSEQ multiplex PCR, and TCRdb's table has in-frame clones only and misses some. The sample holds some 66,000 clones, 80% to 90% seen once. The source was CD4+ or CD8+ T cells sorted from blood, collected in a trial of the OX40 agonist ivuxolimab. The chain uses TRBV6-6 and TRBJ2-7; 10 bases match TRBD2. This TCR was recovered from an adult with an advanced solid tumor such as melanoma, head and neck, liver or kidney cancer. CDR3 loop: CASSPPSGGFSEQYF. CDR3 bases: TGTGCCAGCAGTCCTCCTAGCGGGGGTTTCTCCGAGCAGTACTTC.